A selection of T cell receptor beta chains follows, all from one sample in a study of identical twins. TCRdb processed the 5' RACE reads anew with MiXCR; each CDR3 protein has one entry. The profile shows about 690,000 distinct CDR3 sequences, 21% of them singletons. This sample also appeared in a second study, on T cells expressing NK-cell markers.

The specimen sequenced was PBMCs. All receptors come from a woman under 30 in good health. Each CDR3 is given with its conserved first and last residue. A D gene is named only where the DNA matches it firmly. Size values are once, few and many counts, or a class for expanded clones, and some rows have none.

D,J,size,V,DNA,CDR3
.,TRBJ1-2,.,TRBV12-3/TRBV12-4,TGTGCCAGCACTAGCCGAGGGATATGGAACTATGGCTACACCTTC,CASTSRGIWNYGYTF
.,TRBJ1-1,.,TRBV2,TGTGCCACTAACTGGGATTGGGGCACTGAAGCTTTCTTT,CATNWDWGTEAFF
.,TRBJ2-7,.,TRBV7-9,TGTGCCAGCAGCTTAGTCAGCCTGTTCTACGAGCAGTACTTC,CASSLVSLFYEQYF
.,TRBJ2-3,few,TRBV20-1,TGCAGTGCTAGAGATACAGGCCCAGATACGCAGTATTTT,CSARDTGPDTQYF
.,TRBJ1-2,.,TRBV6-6,TGTGCCAGCACTCGACGGGATGGCTACACCTTC,CASTRRDGYTF
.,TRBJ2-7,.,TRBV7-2,TGTGCCAGCAGCAACCTATTCGGGCAGGGTCTATACGAGCAGTACTTC,CASSNLFGQGLYEQYF
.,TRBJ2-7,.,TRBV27,TGTGCCAGCAGTTACGGGGATTACTACGAGCAGTACTTC,CASSYGDYYEQYF
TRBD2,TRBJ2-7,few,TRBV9,TGTGCCAGCAGCGTAGGGGGAGGGAGCGAGCAGTACTTC,CASSVGGGSEQYF
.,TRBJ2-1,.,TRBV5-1,TGCGCCAGCAGCTTGACAGGCTCCCTCGGCAATGAGCAGTTCTTC,CASSLTGSLGNEQFF
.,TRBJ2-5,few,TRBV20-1,TGCAGTGCTAGAGACCTCTCAGACCAAGAGACCCAGTACTTC,CSARDLSDQETQYF
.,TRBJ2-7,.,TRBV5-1,TGCGCCAGCAGCTTGGACCTCAGGGGTTTCAGCGAGCAGTACTTC,CASSLDLRGFSEQYF
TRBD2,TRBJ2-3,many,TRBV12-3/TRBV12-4,TGTGCCAGCAGTTTAGGCGGGGGGCGAAATACGCAGTATTTT,CASSLGGGRNTQYF
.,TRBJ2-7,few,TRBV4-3,TGCGCCAGCAGCCAATCGGGACACACCAACGAGCAGTACTTC,CASSQSGHTNEQYF
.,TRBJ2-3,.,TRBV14,TGTGCCAGCAGCCAAGAACGGGAGAGCACAGATACGCAGTATTTT,CASSQERESTDTQYF
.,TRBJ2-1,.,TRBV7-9,TGTGCCAGCAGCTTTAGGGGAAATCAAGAGAACAATGAGCAGTTCTTC,CASSFRGNQENNEQFF
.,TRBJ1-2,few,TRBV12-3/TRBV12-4,TGTGCCAGCAGTTTCCAGGGGTTCTATGGCTACACCTTC,CASSFQGFYGYTF
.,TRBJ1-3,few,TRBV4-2,TGTGCCAGCAGCCAAGACGGGACAAAGCCGGGAAACACCATATATTTT,CASSQDGTKPGNTIYF
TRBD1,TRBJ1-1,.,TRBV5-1,TGCGCCAGCAGCTTGGGACAGGGCCGGACAGTGGCTTTCTTT,CASSLGQGRTVAFF
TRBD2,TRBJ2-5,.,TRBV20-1,TGCAGTGCCCTAGGTACTAGCGGGAGAGGCGGGGAAGAGACCCAGTACTTC,CSALGTSGRGGEETQYF
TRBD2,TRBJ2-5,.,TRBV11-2,TGTGCCAGCAGCTTAGGAGTTAGCGGGCTTTACCAAGAGACCCAGTACTTC,CASSLGVSGLYQETQYF
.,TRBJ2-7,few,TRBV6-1,TGTGCCAGCAGTGAAGACAGGTACGCCTACGAGCAGTACTTC,CASSEDRYAYEQYF
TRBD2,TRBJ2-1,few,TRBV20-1,TGCAGTGCTAGGGCGGGAGGCTCTAGGGGGGAGCAGTTCTTC,CSARAGGSRGEQFF
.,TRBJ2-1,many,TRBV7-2,TGTGCCAGCAGCTCCCTAGCTTCGTATGAGCAGTTCTTC,CASSSLASYEQFF
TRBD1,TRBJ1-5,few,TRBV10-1,TGCGCCAGCAGCACAGGGGGGAGAAGCAATCAGCCCCAGCATTTT,CASSTGGRSNQPQHF
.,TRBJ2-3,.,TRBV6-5,TGTGCCAGCAGCGGGACGGGAGATACGCAGTATTTT,CASSGTGDTQYF